This T cell receptor beta chain was recovered during a study of cytomegalovirus exposure and HLA in healthy donors. Overall study context: Some 180 million T cells yielded approximately 110 million unique TCR beta sequences in earlier analysis.

In regard to this clone: Antigen unknown.

A multiplex PCR was run with 60 Vbeta primers and 13 Jbeta primers. This table comes from immunoSEQ multiplex PCR, and its TCRdb copy is limited to in-frame clones, with some not included. Among some 160,000 clones listed, about 78% were seen once. Findings and caveats of the study: In a later analysis, HLA-associated TCR beta chains were more clonally expanded than equally common others. Researchers counted around 170 TCR beta chains as cytomegalovirus-associated. The sole available immune exposure information was CMV serostatus.

The CDR3 runs 15 residues. V dropped 1 base and J dropped 3 bases, with 10 bases sitting between them. Looked up from germline, CDR1 is MGHRA and CDR2 is YSYEKL. Sequenced input: PBMCs. This chain uses TRBV4-1 with TRBJ2-1; D is possibly TRBD2 (6 bases). This sequence was found in a man between 60 and 75 years old in good health and CMV-seronegative. CDR3 sequence reads: CASSQGQGLYNEQFF. The CDR3 DNA is TGCGCCAGCAGCCAAGGGCAGGGACTCTACAATGAGCAGTTCTTC.